This T cell receptor beta chain was captured in a study of OX40 agonist ivuxolimab in advanced cancers. Method: immunoSEQ multiplex PCR; TCRdb's copy keeps in-frame clones and lacks some. Among 60,000 to 65,000 clones listed, around 90% were seen once. Per the germline V gene, CDR1 is SGHRS and CDR2 is YFSETQ. The CDR3 spans 16 residues. Trimming shortened V by 0 bases and J by 7 bases, and 16 bases separated the two germline ends. The receptor's source is an adult with an advanced solid tumor such as melanoma, head and neck, liver or kidney cancer. The V and J genes are TRBV5-1 and TRBJ1-4; D not certain. This specimen was CD4+ or CD8+ T cells sorted from blood, taken in a trial of the OX40 agonist ivuxolimab. The CDR3 is CASSLAGGDGGEKLFF. CDR3 nucleotides: TGCGCCAGCAGCTTGGCCGGTGGGGATGGAGGTGAAAAACTGTTTTTT.